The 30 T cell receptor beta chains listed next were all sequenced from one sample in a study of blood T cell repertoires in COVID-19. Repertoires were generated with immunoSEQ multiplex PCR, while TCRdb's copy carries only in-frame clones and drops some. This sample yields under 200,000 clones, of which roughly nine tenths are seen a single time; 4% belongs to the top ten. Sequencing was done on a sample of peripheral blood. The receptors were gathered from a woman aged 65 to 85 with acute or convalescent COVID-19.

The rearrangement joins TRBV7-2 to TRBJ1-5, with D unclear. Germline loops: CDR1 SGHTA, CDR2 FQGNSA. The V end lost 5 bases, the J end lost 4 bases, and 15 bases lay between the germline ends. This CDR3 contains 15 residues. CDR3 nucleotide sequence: TGTGCCAGCAGCAAAGACGGAGGGAGTAATCAGCCCCAGCATTTT. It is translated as CASSKDGGSNQPQHF.

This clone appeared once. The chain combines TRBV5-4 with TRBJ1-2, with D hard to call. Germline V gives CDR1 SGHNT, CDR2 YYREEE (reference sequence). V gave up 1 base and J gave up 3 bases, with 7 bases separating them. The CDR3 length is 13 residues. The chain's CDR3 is CASSLKGDYGYTF. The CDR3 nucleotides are TGTGCCAGCAGCTTGAAGGGAGACTATGGCTACACCTTC.

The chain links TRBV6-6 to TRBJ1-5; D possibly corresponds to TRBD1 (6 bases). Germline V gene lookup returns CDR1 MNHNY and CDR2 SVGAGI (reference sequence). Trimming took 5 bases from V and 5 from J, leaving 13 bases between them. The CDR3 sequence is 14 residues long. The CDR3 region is CASSQGWTHQPQHF. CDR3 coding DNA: TGTGCCAGCAGTCAGGGGTGGACCCATCAGCCCCAGCATTTT.

DNA of the CDR3: TGCGCCAGCAGCTTGGGGGACAATAACTATGGCTACACCTTC. Residues: CASSLGDNNYGYTF. The chain is built from TRBV5-1 and TRBJ1-2; TRBD1 might be the D (6 bases). The CDR3 has 14 amino acids. Germline CDR1 is SGHRS and CDR2 is YFSETQ. Trimming removed 0 bases from V and 1 base from J, with 7 bases in between.

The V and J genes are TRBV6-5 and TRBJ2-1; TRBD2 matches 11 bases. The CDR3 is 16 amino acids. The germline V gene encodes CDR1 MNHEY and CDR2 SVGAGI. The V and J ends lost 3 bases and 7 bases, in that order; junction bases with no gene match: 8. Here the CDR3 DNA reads TGTGCCAGCAGTTATCTGGGACTAGCGGCTAAAAATGAGCAGTTCTTC. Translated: CASSYLGLAAKNEQFF.

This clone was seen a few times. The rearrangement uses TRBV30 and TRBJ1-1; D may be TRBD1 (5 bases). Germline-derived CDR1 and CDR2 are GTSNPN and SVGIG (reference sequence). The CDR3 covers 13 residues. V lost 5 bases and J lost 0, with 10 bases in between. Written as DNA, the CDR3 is TGTGCCTGGTCCAAGGGGCTGAACACTGAAGCTTTCTTT. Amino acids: CAWSKGLNTEAFF.

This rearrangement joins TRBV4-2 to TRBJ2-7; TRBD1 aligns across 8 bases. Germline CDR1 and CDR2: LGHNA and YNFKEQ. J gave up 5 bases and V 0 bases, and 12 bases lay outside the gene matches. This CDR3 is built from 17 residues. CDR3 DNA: TGTGCCAGCAGCCAAGATATGTTCGGACAGGGAATCCACGAGCAGTACTTC. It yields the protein CASSQDMFGQGIHEQYF.

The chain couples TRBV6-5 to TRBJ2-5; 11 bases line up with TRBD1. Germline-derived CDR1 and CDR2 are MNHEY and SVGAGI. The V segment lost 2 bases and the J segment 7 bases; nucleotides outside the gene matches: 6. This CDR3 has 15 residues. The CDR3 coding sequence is TGTGCCAGCAGTTACCGTGCTGGACAGGGGGCGACCCAGTACTTC. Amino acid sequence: CASSYRAGQGATQYF.

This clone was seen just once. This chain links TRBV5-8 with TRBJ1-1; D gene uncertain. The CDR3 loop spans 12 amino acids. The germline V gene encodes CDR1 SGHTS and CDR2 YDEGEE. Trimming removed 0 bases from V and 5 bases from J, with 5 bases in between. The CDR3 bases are TGTGCCAGCAGCTTGGTCAGAACTGAAGCTTTCTTT. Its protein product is CASSLVRTEAFF. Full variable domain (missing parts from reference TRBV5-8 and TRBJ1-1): EAGVTQSPTHLIKTRGQQATLRCSPISGHTSVYWYQQALGLGLQFLLWYDEGEERNRGNFPPRFSGRQFPNYSSELNVNALELEDSALYLCASSLVRTEAFFGQGTRLTVV.

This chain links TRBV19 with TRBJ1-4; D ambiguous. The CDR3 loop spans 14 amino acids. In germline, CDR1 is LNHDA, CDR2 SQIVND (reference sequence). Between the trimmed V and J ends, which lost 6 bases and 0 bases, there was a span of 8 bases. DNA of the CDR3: TGTGCCAGTAGCCTGACATCAACTAATGAAAAACTGTTTTTT. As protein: CASSLTSTNEKLFF.

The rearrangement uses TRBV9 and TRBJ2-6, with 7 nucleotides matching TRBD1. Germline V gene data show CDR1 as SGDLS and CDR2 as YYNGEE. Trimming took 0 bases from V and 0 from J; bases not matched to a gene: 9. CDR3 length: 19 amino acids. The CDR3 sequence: CASSVGAGGVRSGANVLTF. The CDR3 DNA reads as TGTGCCAGCAGCGTAGGGGCAGGGGGTGTCCGCTCTGGGGCCAACGTCCTGACTTTC.

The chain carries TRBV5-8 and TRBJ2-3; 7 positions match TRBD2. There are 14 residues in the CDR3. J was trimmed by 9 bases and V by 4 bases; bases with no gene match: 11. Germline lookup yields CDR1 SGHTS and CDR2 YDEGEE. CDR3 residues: CASSGRAFSGTQYF. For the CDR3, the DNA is TGTGCCAGCAGCGGGAGGGCCTTTTCTGGGACGCAGTATTTT.

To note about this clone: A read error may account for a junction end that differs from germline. The DNA of the CDR3 is TGTGCCAGTAGTACGCCGCAGGTGAGGGATCGACAAGACTTC. It codes for CASSTPQVRDRQDF. V usage is TRBV19 and J usage is TRBJ1-2, with D uncertain. This CDR3 contains 14 residues. The germline V gene encodes CDR1 LNHDA and CDR2 SQIVND (reference sequence).

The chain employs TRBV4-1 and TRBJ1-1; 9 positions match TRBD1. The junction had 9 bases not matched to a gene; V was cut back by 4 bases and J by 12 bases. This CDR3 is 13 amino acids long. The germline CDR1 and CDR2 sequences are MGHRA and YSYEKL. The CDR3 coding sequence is TGCGCCAGCAGCCCTTGGGACAGGGAGATGCCTTTCTTT. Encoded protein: CASSPWDREMPFF.

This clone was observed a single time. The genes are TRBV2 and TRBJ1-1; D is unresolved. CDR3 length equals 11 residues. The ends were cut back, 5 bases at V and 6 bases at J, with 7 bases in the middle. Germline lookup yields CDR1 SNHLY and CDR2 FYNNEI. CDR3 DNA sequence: TGTGCCAGCAGTTTGGGCGCTGAAGCTTTCTTT. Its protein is CASSLGAEAFF.

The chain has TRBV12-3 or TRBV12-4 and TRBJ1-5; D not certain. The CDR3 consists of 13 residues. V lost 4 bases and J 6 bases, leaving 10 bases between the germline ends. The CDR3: CASSWGSGQPQHF. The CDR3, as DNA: TGTGCCAGCAGTTGGGGTAGCGGTCAGCCCCAGCATTTT.

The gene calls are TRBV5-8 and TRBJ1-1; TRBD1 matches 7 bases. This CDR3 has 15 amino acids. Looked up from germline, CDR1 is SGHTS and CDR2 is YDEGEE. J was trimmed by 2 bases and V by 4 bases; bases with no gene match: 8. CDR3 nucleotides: TGTGCCAGCAGCCCGAGGGGGCAGGGAAACACTGAAGCTTTCTTT. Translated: CASSPRGQGNTEAFF.

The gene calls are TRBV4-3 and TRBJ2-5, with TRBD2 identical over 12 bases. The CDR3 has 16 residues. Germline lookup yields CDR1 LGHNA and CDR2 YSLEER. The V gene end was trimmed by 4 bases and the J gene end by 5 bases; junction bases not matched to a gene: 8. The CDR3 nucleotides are TGCGCCAGCAGCCCGTTGGGGACTAGCGGGTTGGAGACCCAGTACTTC. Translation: CASSPLGTSGLETQYF.

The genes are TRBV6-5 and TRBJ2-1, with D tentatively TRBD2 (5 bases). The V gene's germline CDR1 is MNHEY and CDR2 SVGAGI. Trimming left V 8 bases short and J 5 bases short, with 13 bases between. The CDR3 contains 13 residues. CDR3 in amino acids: CASRLFSDNEQFF. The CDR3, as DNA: TGTGCCAGCCGGTTATTTAGCGACAATGAGCAGTTCTTC.

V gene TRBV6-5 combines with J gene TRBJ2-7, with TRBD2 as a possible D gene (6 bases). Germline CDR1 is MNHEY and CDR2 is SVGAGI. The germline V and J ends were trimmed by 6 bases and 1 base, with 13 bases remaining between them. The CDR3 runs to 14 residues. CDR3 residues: CASRSRDLSYEQYF. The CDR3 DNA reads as TGTGCCAGCAGATCTCGGGACTTATCCTACGAGCAGTACTTC.

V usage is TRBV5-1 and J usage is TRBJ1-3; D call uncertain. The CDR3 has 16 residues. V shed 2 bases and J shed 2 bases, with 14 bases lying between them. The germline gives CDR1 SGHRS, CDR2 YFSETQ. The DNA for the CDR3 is TGCGCCAGCAGCTTTGGAGGGAGAGGCGCTGGAAACACCATATATTTT. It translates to CASSFGGRGAGNTIYF. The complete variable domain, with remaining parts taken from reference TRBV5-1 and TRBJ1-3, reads KAGVTQTPRYLIKTRGQQVTLSCSPISGHRSVSWYQQTPGQGLQFLFEYFSETQRNKGNFPGRFSGRQFSNSRSEMNVSTLELGDSALYLCASSFGGRGAGNTIYFGEGSWLTVV.

The CDR3 DNA reads as TGTGCCAGAAGCTTGGCGGGGAGTGAGCAGTTCTTC. As protein: CARSLAGSEQFF. The chain has TRBV5-3 and TRBJ2-1; TRBD2 might be the D (5 bases). TRBV5-3 falls under the ORF class, with uncertain function. This CDR3 region has 12 residues. The V end lost 0 bases, the J end lost 9 bases, and 7 bases lay between the germline ends.

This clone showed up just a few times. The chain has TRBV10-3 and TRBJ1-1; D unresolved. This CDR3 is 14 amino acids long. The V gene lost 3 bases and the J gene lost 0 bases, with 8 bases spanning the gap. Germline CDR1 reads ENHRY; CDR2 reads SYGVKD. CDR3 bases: TGTGCCATCAGTGAATCCGGGGTGAACACTGAAGCTTTCTTT. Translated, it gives CAISESGVNTEAFF.

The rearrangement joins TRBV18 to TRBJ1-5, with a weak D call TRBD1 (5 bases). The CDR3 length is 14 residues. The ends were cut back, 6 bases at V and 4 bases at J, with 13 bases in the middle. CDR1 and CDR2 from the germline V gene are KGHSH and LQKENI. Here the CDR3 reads CASSPVGVNQPQHF. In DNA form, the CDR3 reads TGTGCCAGCTCCCCGGTAGGGGTTAATCAGCCCCAGCATTTT.

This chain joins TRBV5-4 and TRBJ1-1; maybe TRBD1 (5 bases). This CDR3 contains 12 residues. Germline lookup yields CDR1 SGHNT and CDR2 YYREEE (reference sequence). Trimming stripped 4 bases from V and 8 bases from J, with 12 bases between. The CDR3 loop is CASSPRDAEAFF. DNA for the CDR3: TGTGCCAGCAGCCCGCGGGACGCAGAAGCTTTCTTT.

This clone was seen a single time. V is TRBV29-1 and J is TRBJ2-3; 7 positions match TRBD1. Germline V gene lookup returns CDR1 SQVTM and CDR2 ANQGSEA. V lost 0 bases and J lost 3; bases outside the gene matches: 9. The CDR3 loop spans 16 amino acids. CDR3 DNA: TGCAGCGTTGAAGATAGGGGGCTTCGTGGGACAGATACGCAGTATTTT. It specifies CSVEDRGLRGTDTQYF.

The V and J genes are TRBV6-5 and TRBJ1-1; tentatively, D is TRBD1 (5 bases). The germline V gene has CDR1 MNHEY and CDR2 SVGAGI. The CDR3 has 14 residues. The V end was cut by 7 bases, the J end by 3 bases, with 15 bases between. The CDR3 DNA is TGTGCCAGCACTTGGGACTCCAAGGACACTGAAGCTTTCTTT. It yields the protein CASTWDSKDTEAFF.

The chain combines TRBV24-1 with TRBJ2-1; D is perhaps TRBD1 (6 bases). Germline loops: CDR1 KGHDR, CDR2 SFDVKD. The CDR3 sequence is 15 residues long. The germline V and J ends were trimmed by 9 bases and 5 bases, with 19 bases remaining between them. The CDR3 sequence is CATAKPGGQHNEQFF. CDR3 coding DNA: TGTGCCACCGCCAAACCGGGTGGACAGCACAATGAGCAGTTCTTC.

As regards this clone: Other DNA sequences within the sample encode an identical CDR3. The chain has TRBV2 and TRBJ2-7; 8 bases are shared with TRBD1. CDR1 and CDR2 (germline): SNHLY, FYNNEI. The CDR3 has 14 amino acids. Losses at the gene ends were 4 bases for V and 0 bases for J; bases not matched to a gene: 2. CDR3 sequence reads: CASSGQGSSYEQYF. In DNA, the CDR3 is TGTGCCAGCAGTGGACAGGGGAGCTCCTACGAGCAGTACTTC.

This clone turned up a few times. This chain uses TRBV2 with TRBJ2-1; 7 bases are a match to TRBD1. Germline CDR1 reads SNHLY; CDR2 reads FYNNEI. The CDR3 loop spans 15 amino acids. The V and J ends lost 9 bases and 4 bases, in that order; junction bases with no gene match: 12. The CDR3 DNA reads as TGTGCCAGTCAGAGACAGGGTGGTCGGTACAATGAGCAGTTCTTC. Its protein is CASQRQGGRYNEQFF.